A selection of T cell receptor beta chains follows, all from one sample in a study of blood T cell repertoires in COVID-19. The assay was immunoSEQ multiplex PCR, and TCRdb's table has in-frame clones only and misses some. The profile shows about 160,000 clones, around 82% of them singletons. The specimen was PBMCs or T cells enriched from blood (not recorded which). Source of these receptors: a man in his 60s who had recovered from COVID-19. The CDR3 runs from the conserved cysteine through the conserved F or W. Each record gives: D gene, clone size, J gene, V gene, CDR3 DNA, CDR3 protein. The D gene is left open where the match is weak. The size entry is marked missing in some rows and otherwise reads once, few, many or a size class.

d_gene: .; abundance: .; j_gene: TRBJ1-1; v_gene: TRBV6-2/TRBV6-3; CDR3nt: TGTGCCAGCAGTCCGACTAGGATCGTGAACACTGAAGCTTTCTTT; CDR3aa: CASSPTRIVNTEAFF
d_gene: TRBD1; abundance: .; j_gene: TRBJ1-4; v_gene: TRBV2; CDR3nt: TGTGCCAGCAAGACAGGGGATCTCCGGGAAAAACTGTTTTTT; CDR3aa: CASKTGDLREKLFF
d_gene: .; abundance: .; j_gene: TRBJ1-1; v_gene: TRBV18; CDR3nt: TGTGCCAGCTCACTAAGCACGTCGAACACTGAAGCTTTCTTT; CDR3aa: CASSLSTSNTEAFF
d_gene: TRBD1; abundance: .; j_gene: TRBJ1-5; v_gene: TRBV6-5; CDR3nt: TGTGCCAGCAGTTACCGTGGACAGGCGGGTCAGCCCCAGCATTTT; CDR3aa: CASSYRGQAGQPQHF
d_gene: TRBD1; abundance: few; j_gene: TRBJ1-5; v_gene: TRBV27; CDR3nt: TGTGCCAGCAGTCTTAGACAGGGTGGACAGCCCCAGCATTTT; CDR3aa: CASSLRQGGQPQHF
d_gene: TRBD1; abundance: .; j_gene: TRBJ2-7; v_gene: TRBV6-5; CDR3nt: TGTGCCAGCGTTTTCGGGACAGATCCCTACGAGCAGTACTTC; CDR3aa: CASVFGTDPYEQYF
d_gene: TRBD2; abundance: .; j_gene: TRBJ2-7; v_gene: TRBV18; CDR3nt: TGTGCCAGCTCACCCCAACCGGGGGGACCCTACGAGCAGTACTTC; CDR3aa: CASSPQPGGPYEQYF
d_gene: TRBD1; abundance: .; j_gene: TRBJ2-2; v_gene: TRBV6-5; CDR3nt: TGTGCCAGCTTGGGACAGGGGGCCGGGGAGCTGTTTTTT; CDR3aa: CASLGQGAGELFF
d_gene: .; abundance: once; j_gene: TRBJ1-1; v_gene: TRBV7-9; CDR3nt: TGTGCCAGCAGCTTGCCAGGGAGGAGTAGCACTGAAGCTTTCTTT; CDR3aa: CASSLPGRSSTEAFF
d_gene: TRBD1; abundance: .; j_gene: TRBJ1-4; v_gene: TRBV7-9; CDR3nt: TGTGCCAGCAGCGCCGGGACAGCCGTTAATGAAAAACTGTTTTTT; CDR3aa: CASSAGTAVNEKLFF
d_gene: .; abundance: .; j_gene: TRBJ1-2; v_gene: TRBV7-9; CDR3nt: TGTGCCAGCAGCTTAACGTCACAGATGCACGGCTACACCTTC; CDR3aa: CASSLTSQMHGYTF
d_gene: TRBD1; abundance: .; j_gene: TRBJ1-2; v_gene: TRBV5-1; CDR3nt: TGCGCCAGCAGCTTGGGTCCGGGACAGGGAGGCTACACCTTC; CDR3aa: CASSLGPGQGGYTF
d_gene: .; abundance: .; j_gene: TRBJ1-2; v_gene: TRBV7-3; CDR3nt: TGTGCCAGCAGCAAGGACAGAAGGGGGAACTATGGCTACACCTTC; CDR3aa: CASSKDRRGNYGYTF
d_gene: .; abundance: .; j_gene: TRBJ2-5; v_gene: TRBV5-1; CDR3nt: TGCGCCAGCAGCTTGAACGACAGGCAAGAGACCCAGTACTTC; CDR3aa: CASSLNDRQETQYF
d_gene: .; abundance: .; j_gene: TRBJ1-1; v_gene: TRBV19; CDR3nt: TGTGCCAGTAGTATTTCTTCGGGGATCCCCCTGTCCATGAACACTGAAGCTTTCTTT; CDR3aa: CASSISSGIPLSMNTEAFF
d_gene: .; abundance: .; j_gene: TRBJ1-4; v_gene: TRBV5-1; CDR3nt: TGCGCCAGCAGCTTGCGGTCCCAGGGGAATGAAAAACTGTTTTTT; CDR3aa: CASSLRSQGNEKLFF
d_gene: TRBD2; abundance: few; j_gene: TRBJ2-1; v_gene: TRBV6-4; CDR3nt: TGTGCCAGCAGTGACTCGACTAGCGGGAGCAATGAGCAGTTCTTC; CDR3aa: CASSDSTSGSNEQFF
d_gene: .; abundance: .; j_gene: TRBJ2-2; v_gene: TRBV27; CDR3nt: TGTGCCAGCAGTTTATCCGGGTTGGGGAACACCGGGGAGCTGTTTTTT; CDR3aa: CASSLSGLGNTGELFF
d_gene: .; abundance: .; j_gene: TRBJ2-7; v_gene: TRBV14; CDR3nt: TGTGCCAGCAGCCACCACAGGGCGTCCCCCGAGCAGTACTTC; CDR3aa: CASSHHRASPEQYF
d_gene: TRBD2; abundance: .; j_gene: TRBJ2-3; v_gene: TRBV11-1; CDR3nt: TGTGCCAGCAGCCCTCCGGGTAGCGGGAGGAGGGATACGCAGTATTTT; CDR3aa: CASSPPGSGRRDTQYF
d_gene: TRBD1; abundance: medium-sized; j_gene: TRBJ1-4; v_gene: TRBV27; CDR3nt: TGTGCCAGCAGTCAGGACAGGAATAATGAAAAACTGTTTTTT; CDR3aa: CASSQDRNNEKLFF
d_gene: .; abundance: .; j_gene: TRBJ1-2; v_gene: TRBV18; CDR3nt: TGTGCCAGCTCACTGGACAAAGCTAACTATGGCTACACCTTC; CDR3aa: CASSLDKANYGYTF
d_gene: .; abundance: once; j_gene: TRBJ2-1; v_gene: TRBV2; CDR3nt: TGTGCCAGCAGTGAAGCTTTTACCGGAGAACGAAACAATGAGCAGTTCTTC; CDR3aa: CASSEAFTGERNNEQFF
d_gene: .; abundance: .; j_gene: TRBJ1-1; v_gene: TRBV28; CDR3nt: TGTGCCAGCAGTCCGACGCAGGGGAACACTGAAGCTTTCTTT; CDR3aa: CASSPTQGNTEAFF
d_gene: TRBD1; abundance: .; j_gene: TRBJ2-5; v_gene: TRBV24-1; CDR3nt: TGTGCCACCAGTGATTTTCAGGGGACAGGAAAAGGGACCCAGTACTTC; CDR3aa: CATSDFQGTGKGTQYF
d_gene: TRBD1; abundance: .; j_gene: TRBJ2-7; v_gene: TRBV5-8; CDR3nt: TGTGCCAGCAGCCCGGGACAGGAGATCTCCTACGAGCAGTACTTC; CDR3aa: CASSPGQEISYEQYF
d_gene: .; abundance: few; j_gene: TRBJ2-5; v_gene: TRBV29-1; CDR3nt: TGCAGCGTACCCAAGGGGGAGACCCAGTACTTC; CDR3aa: CSVPKGETQYF
d_gene: TRBD1; abundance: .; j_gene: TRBJ2-1; v_gene: TRBV7-9; CDR3nt: TGTGCCAGCACCCTGGCACAGGGGAATGAGCAGTTCTTC; CDR3aa: CASTLAQGNEQFF
d_gene: .; abundance: once; j_gene: TRBJ1-5; v_gene: TRBV28; CDR3nt: TGTGCCAGCAGTCGGGGGGGCAGCCAGCCCCAGCATTTT; CDR3aa: CASSRGGSQPQHF
d_gene: TRBD1; abundance: .; j_gene: TRBJ1-3; v_gene: TRBV6-5; CDR3nt: TGTGCCAGCAGTTCGGGGACAGGGGACTCTGGAAACACCATATATTTT; CDR3aa: CASSSGTGDSGNTIYF
d_gene: .; abundance: .; j_gene: TRBJ1-2; v_gene: TRBV18; CDR3nt: TGTGCCAGCTCACAACGGGCCAGGGAAGGCGGCTACACCTTC; CDR3aa: CASSQRAREGGYTF
d_gene: .; abundance: many; j_gene: TRBJ2-1; v_gene: TRBV7-9; CDR3nt: TGTGCCAGCAGCTTAGATCAGTCCCCCCCCAATGAGCAGTTCTTC; CDR3aa: CASSLDQSPPNEQFF
d_gene: TRBD1; abundance: few; j_gene: TRBJ1-2; v_gene: TRBV2; CDR3nt: TGTGCCAGCAGCAGGACAGGGCGATCTAACTATGGCTACACCTTC; CDR3aa: CASSRTGRSNYGYTF
d_gene: .; abundance: .; j_gene: TRBJ1-4; v_gene: TRBV18; CDR3nt: TGTGCCAGCTCACCTCTAGGTGGGGAAAAACTGTTTTTT; CDR3aa: CASSPLGGEKLFF